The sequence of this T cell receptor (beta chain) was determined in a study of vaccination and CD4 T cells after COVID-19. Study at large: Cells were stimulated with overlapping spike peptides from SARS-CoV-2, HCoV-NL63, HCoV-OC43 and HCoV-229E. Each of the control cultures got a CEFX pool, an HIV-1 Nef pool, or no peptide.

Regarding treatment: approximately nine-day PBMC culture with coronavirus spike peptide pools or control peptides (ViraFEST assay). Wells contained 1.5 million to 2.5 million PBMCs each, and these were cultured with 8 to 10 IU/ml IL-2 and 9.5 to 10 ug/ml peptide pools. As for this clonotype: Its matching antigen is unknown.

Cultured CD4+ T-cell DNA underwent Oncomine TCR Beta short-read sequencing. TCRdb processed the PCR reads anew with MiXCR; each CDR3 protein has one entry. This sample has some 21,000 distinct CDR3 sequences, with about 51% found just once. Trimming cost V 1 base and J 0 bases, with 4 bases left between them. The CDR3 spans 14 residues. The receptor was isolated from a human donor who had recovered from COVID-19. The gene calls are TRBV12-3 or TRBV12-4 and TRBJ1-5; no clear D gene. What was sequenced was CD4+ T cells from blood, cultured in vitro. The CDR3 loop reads CASSLGNSNQPQHF. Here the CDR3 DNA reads TGTGCCAGCAGTTTAGGGAATAGCAATCAGCCCCAGCATTTT.